This TCR beta chain comes out of a study of blood T cell repertoires in COVID-19. Study as a whole: COVID-19 samples, acute and convalescent, were from the United States, Italy and Spain. T cells, B-cell-depleted T cells, or PBMCs provided the cDNA or gDNA that served as material.

In the source study's methods: The authors estimated nucleated cell counts from reference gene primer amplification. Method: immunoSEQ multiplex PCR; TCRdb's copy keeps in-frame clones and lacks some. V and J calls plus clone size are reproduced from that table; the DNA served to infer D and trimming. In the table there are about 270,000 clones, roughly 87% of which are singletons. Germline values: CDR1 SEHNR, CDR2 FQNEAQ (reference sequence). The CDR3 loop spans 15 amino acids. Trimming removed 6 bases from V and 3 bases from J, with 18 bases in between. The receptor was derived from a human donor in a cohort sampled during active COVID-19. The chain carries TRBV7-9 and TRBJ2-7, with D maybe TRBD2 (6 bases). Sample: peripheral blood. CDR3 amino acids: CASSQIAVTNYEQYF. The CDR3 DNA reads TGTGCCAGCAGTCAGATAGCGGTCACCAACTACGAGCAGTACTTC.